The entry below gives a single TCR beta chain sequence along with its context. Which antigen it targets is not known. No base qualities exist here, and no much larger clone lies one base off it. The sample belongs to a study of cytomegalovirus exposure and HLA in healthy donors (TCRdb year 2017). In terms of the full investigation: An earlier analysis of fewer than 750 of the donors reported roughly 300 Gb of sequence data and some 110 million unique TCR beta sequences obtained from roughly 170 million T cells. An early release that covered about 640 HLA-typed donors contained around 300 gigabases of sequencing data and about 84 million unique TCR sequences. Of the 300 to 450 genotyped donors, 81% were placed in the genetic ancestry cluster associated with self-reported Caucasian donors. The study was designed to test whether signatures of past pathogen exposure could be identified by cataloging public T cell receptors. The T cell repertoires of 700 or so subjects were profiled by immunosequencing and related to cytomegalovirus serostatus. Besides the first cohort of about 730 subjects, a separate validation cohort made up of 120 different subjects was used. High-throughput TCR immunosequencing, statistical association of individual TCRs with disease status, and machine learning were combined to predict cytomegalovirus infection status. In a later analysis, previously published TCR beta repertoires from more than 500 donors were re-analyzed and high-resolution HLA genotyping was added so that TCR occurrence patterns could be studied. The later analysis used no new phenotypic data to find candidate immune exposures, relying instead on TCR beta sequences and their occurrence across donors. In an earlier analysis of 587 of the donors, high-throughput TCR beta sequencing was used to judge whether each TCR beta V gene segment behaved as functional or pseudogenic. Donor age, sex, ethnicity and CMV serostatus were compiled alongside the repertoire data. A later genetic analysis used genome-wide SNP genotypes for 398 of the 666 donors, treating that subset as a discovery cohort. Every repertoire in the discovery cohort had been generated on one and the same sequencing platform. Both class I and class II loci were covered by HLA typing, at four-digit resolution. Typing coverage varied by locus: about 629-630 donors for A, B, C, DRB1 and DQB1; roughly 500 for DQA1; over 600 for DPA1; approximately 490 for DPB1. A handful of DR-DQ haplotypes were treated as single units for association and clustering because of strong linkage in the cohort. Across about 380 genotyped donors of the cohort, an average of about 240,000 unique TCR beta nucleotide sequences per donor were sequenced, and roughly a sixth of those sequences were non-productive.

What the work shows at the level of the full study, not this receptor alone: A later analysis reported that several top co-occurrence clusters appeared linked to parvovirus B19, influenza, CMV and Epstein-Barr virus. A later analysis found that most CMV-associated TCR beta chains appeared HLA-restricted, with HLA associations seemingly driven largely by CMV exposure. A cluster of highly shared sequence variants was judged likely to be a technical artifact of the sequencing pipeline. V-gene and J-gene trimming of TCR beta chains was associated with a missense DCLRE1C variant in a later genetic analysis, and the association was replicated in an independent cohort. Correlated functional status among segregating V segments might be attributable to linkage disequilibrium, but an unknown experimental factor could not be ruled out. In the study, 164 TCR beta chains were listed as associated with cytomegalovirus. Some IMGT-functional V segments, including TRBV6-2 and TRBV6-3, could not be told apart with the 87-base-pair reads, so those segments were excluded. In a later genetic analysis, fewer N-insertions in productive TCRs were reported among donors in an Asian-associated ancestry cluster than the roughly 700-donor mean. Immune exposure information for the cohort was limited to CMV serostatus. Broadly in line with IMGT annotations, most TCR beta V segments showed up in productive rearrangements about 87% or about 30% of the time in an earlier analysis of 587 of the donors. The cohort was sequenced for TCR beta chains only, and without alpha or paired-chain data the features that could be detected were limited. In a later analysis, TCR association rates were found to vary across HLA loci, with the most associated TCRs seen for DRB1 alleles and the fewest for HLA-C alleles. Compared with equally common non-associated chains, HLA-associated TCR beta chains in a later analysis were more clonally expanded and had lower generation probabilities. When HLA alleles, especially DR and DQ, strongly co-occurred, TCR associations were difficult to assign to individual alleles. The authors suggested that the approach could potentially be extended to other disease states and immunological phenotypes. Because HLA typing was unavailable for some donors at each locus, only the typed subset was used in association tests. While some public TCRs were present in many individuals, most TCR sequences turned up only very rarely across donors. A further reported finding was that TCR beta sequences accurately predicted the HLA-A and HLA-B alleles for most subjects in the first cohort. A later analysis associated 16,951 TCR beta sequences with specific HLA alleles at a false discovery rate of 0.05. The presence/absence analyses assumed that sequencing depth was roughly uniform across donors, and that assumption may not be true. In vitro tests confirmed that a few of the cytomegalovirus-associated TCR beta chains recognize cytomegalovirus antigens. The earlier analysis of nearly 600 of the donors excluded roughly 17 rarely observed V segments, including chromosome 9 orphons, because counts were too low. The classifier was reported to diagnose cytomegalovirus status with high specificity and sensitivity in both the original cohort and the validation cohort.

The germline V gene yields SGHTA for CDR1 and FQGNSA for CDR2. The CDR3, from cysteine to phenylalanine, totals 15 residues. The CDR3 DNA has 45 bases and is translated from base 1. The germline V end is reduced by 3 bases and the J end by 10 bases; junction bases left unmatched: 8. The cohort was made up of roughly 670 healthy bone marrow donors. All cohort members were sampled while nominally healthy, although unrecorded immune exposures were likely present. The donor tested CMV seropositive and was one of the 289 seropositive cohort members. Every donor gave a peripheral blood sample, and the peripheral blood mononuclear cells from that sample were used for TCR beta sequencing. The Qiagen DNeasy Blood Extraction Kit was used to extract genomic DNA from the blood cell samples. Libraries came from the immunoSEQ multiplex PCR assay. The multiplex PCR relied on a mix of 60 forward primers for TCR Vbeta segments and 13 reverse primers for TCR Jbeta segments. Amplification of the CDR3 region of rearranged TCR beta genes was performed with a multiplex PCR assay on genomic DNA. Amplified TCR beta libraries were sequenced as 87-base-pair reads on the Illumina HiSeq System. As for the original processing: A later analysis tallied 75 million to 95 million unique TCR beta chains across the 640 or so repertoires, and some 10 million of those chains were shared by two or more donors. Raw reads were error-corrected and collapsed into unique sequences with a nearest-neighbor algorithm that merged closely related sequences to remove PCR and sequencing errors. Alignment of CDR3 sequences to IMGT reference sequences was used to assign V, D and J gene segments. For a sequence to be retained, a match of at least six nucleotides to both a V gene segment and a J gene segment was required. Rearrangements were classified as productive when the CDR3 lacked stop codons and remained in frame with V and J, and all other rearrangements were classified as non-productive. CDR3 was defined according to IMGT convention as the region running from the second conserved V-encoded cysteine to the conserved J-encoded phenylalanine. Sequences without an unambiguous match to a single V gene segment were excluded from the earlier analysis of a few hundred of the donors. An earlier analysis of some 610 of the donors called V segments functional above 56.7% productive rearrangements and segregating when the between-donor standard deviation exceeded 5%. To diagnose cytomegalovirus status from the catalog of TCR beta chain sequences, a statistical classification framework was built. In a later analysis, TCR nucleotide sequences were compared against IMGT/GENE-DB human TR gene sequences so that V and J genes could be assigned. Using the TCRdist pipeline, a later analysis assigned CDR3 sequences along with most-parsimonious VDJ recombination scenarios. In a later analysis, every TCR beta chain was defined by the combination of its CDR3 amino acid sequence and its V-gene family, and reads without a unique V-gene family were dropped. In a later analysis, 450 to 600 highly shared, low-generation-probability nucleotide sequences were removed to address suspected cross-contamination and a sequencing artifact. In a later analysis, a clonal expansion index was calculated for each public chain from normalized within-repertoire ranks of inferred template counts. Generation probabilities in a later analysis came from a VDJ recombination model fitted to out-of-frame rearrangements, and those results were checked against IGoR. Hypergeometric tests were used in a later analysis to score TCR-TCR, TCR-HLA and TCR-CMV co-occurrence, with a repertoire-size bias correction applied to the TCR pairs. A later analysis estimated false discovery rates by permuting HLA or CMV assignments 20 times. In a later analysis, co-occurring TCRs were grouped with DBSCAN, and TCRdist sequence similarity was added when clustering was performed within HLA-allele-positive subsets. Co-occurrence clustering excluded repertoires with fewer than 30,000 or more than 120,000 public chains, plus five with anomalous nucleotide sharing. TCRdb mirrors the immuneACCESS table, restricted to in-frame sequences. Some clones are absent from its copies; in checked studies, under half trace to an unresolved V gene, and the reason for the others is unknown. That table supplies the V and J calls and clone size; D and trimming were determined from the DNA. The sample table shows under 150,000 clones, and about 70% are seen once. In total, the top ten clones hold over 2% of the sample.

The specimen was PBMCs. The V and J genes are TRBV7-2 and TRBJ2-1; 11 central bases correspond to TRBD1. The TCR originated in a woman aged 60 to 75 in good health and CMV-seropositive. The CDR3 protein is CASSFTGTGGNEQFF. The bases read TGTGCCAGCAGCTTCACCGGGACAGGGGGTAACGAGCAGTTCTTC.